These 17 T cell receptor beta chains originate from one sample sequenced in a study of blood T cell repertoires in COVID-19. Assay: immunoSEQ multiplex PCR; the TCRdb copy retains only in-frame clones and omits some. The sample carries just over 350,000 clones, over 75% recorded once. The sample taken for sequencing was PBMCs or T cells enriched from blood (not recorded which). The origin of the receptors is a woman aged 30 to 39 who had recovered from COVID-19.

The chain combines TRBV10-1 with TRBJ1-1; a weak D match, TRBD1 (5 bases). This CDR3 region has 13 residues. V was clipped by 5 bases and J by 6 bases, with 13 bases between them. Germline CDR1 reads WNHNN; CDR2 reads SYGVQD (reference sequence). CDR3 nucleotides: TGCGCCAGCAGTCCAAAGGGGTCCGCTGAAGCTTTCTTT. It translates to CASSPKGSAEAFF.

The chain carries TRBV7-6 and TRBJ2-3; 8 bases match TRBD1. The length of the CDR3 is 16 residues. Germline lookup yields CDR1 SGHVS and CDR2 FNYEAQ. V was pared by 4 bases and J by 0 bases, with 6 bases of the junction left unmatched. The CDR3 is CASSSYRGMSTDTQYF. The CDR3, as DNA: TGTGCCAGCAGCTCTTACAGGGGGATGAGCACAGATACGCAGTATTTT.

The V gene is TRBV5-5, the J gene TRBJ2-7; D is ambiguous. V gave up 6 bases and J gave up 1 base, with 17 bases separating them. The CDR3 is made up of 15 amino acids. Germline V gene sequence: CDR1 SGHKS, CDR2 YYEKEE (reference sequence). The CDR3: CASNESGALSYEQYF. CDR3 in DNA: TGTGCCAGCAACGAATCTGGAGCCCTATCCTACGAGCAGTACTTC.

This clone was detected only once. The V and J genes are TRBV28 and TRBJ2-5, with a possible D match to TRBD1 (6 bases). The CDR3 covers 13 residues. V dropped 6 bases and J dropped 5 bases, with 13 bases sitting between them. Germline V gives CDR1 MDHEN, CDR2 SYDVKM. The CDR3 bases are TGTGCCAGCAGGGAAGGACAGTCTGAGACCCAGTACTTC. Encoded protein: CASREGQSETQYF.

The rearrangement links TRBV5-1 to TRBJ2-7; 7 bases are a match to TRBD2. Looked up from germline, CDR1 is SGHRS and CDR2 is YFSETQ. The V segment lost 2 bases and the J segment 1 base; nucleotides outside the gene matches: 6. This CDR3 region has 15 residues. CDR3: CASSLGAGLSYEQYF. DNA for the CDR3: TGCGCCAGCAGCTTAGGAGCGGGGCTATCCTACGAGCAGTACTTC.

This chain joins TRBV14 and TRBJ1-2; no reliable D call. The CDR3 is 15 residues long. V lost 0 bases and J lost 2, with 10 bases in between. In germline, CDR1 is SGHDN, CDR2 FVKESK. DNA of the CDR3: TGTGCCAGCAGCCAAGATATGCGGAGGAACTATGGCTACACCTTC. It encodes CASSQDMRRNYGYTF.

The rearrangement uses TRBV2 and TRBJ1-1; no reliable D call. Germline-derived CDR1 and CDR2 are SNHLY and FYNNEI. Trimming left V 1 base short and J 5 bases short, with 11 bases between. The CDR3 length is 14 residues. The DNA for the CDR3 is TGTGCCAGCAGTGAAGTCGTGACTGGAACTGAAGCTTTCTTT. Protein: CASSEVVTGTEAFF.

J is TRBJ2-7 and V is TRBV10-3; D is unresolved. Germline V lookup: CDR1 ENHRY, CDR2 SYGVKD. V was trimmed by 9 bases and J by 2 bases, leaving 14 bases between them. The CDR3 is made up of 13 amino acids. The CDR3 bases are TGTGCCATTCAGTCCAGCGCTGCCTACGAGCAGTACTTC. This gives the protein CAIQSSAAYEQYF.

The genes are TRBV6-4 and TRBJ2-1; no definite D call. This CDR3 has 15 amino acids. Germline V gene lookup returns CDR1 MRHNA and CDR2 SNTAGT. V lost 3 bases to trimming and J lost 1 base, with 10 bases between them. The CDR3 spells CASSDRSGSYNEQFF. Here the CDR3 DNA reads TGTGCCAGCAGTGATCGTTCGGGTTCCTACAATGAGCAGTTCTTC.

This chain joins TRBV6-5 and TRBJ2-5; 7 nucleotides match TRBD2. The CDR3 extends over 15 amino acids. Trimming cost V 8 bases and J 4 bases; bases outside gene matches: 13. The germline CDR1 and CDR2 sequences are MNHEY and SVGAGI. CDR3 sequence reads: CASARPGLSVETQYF. CDR3 nucleotide sequence: TGTGCCAGCGCTCGACCGGGACTATCCGTAGAGACCCAGTACTTC.

The sample holds one count of this clone. The chain uses TRBV28 and TRBJ1-1; D not resolved. CDR3 length: 12 residues. Germline values: CDR1 MDHEN, CDR2 SYDVKM. Trimming removed 8 bases at V and 6 bases at J, with 13 bases between. The CDR3 region is CASAPEVPEAFF. The CDR3 DNA is TGTGCCAGCGCCCCGGAGGTCCCTGAAGCTTTCTTT.

The chain combines TRBV9 with TRBJ1-3; D is possibly TRBD1 (5 bases). Trimming stripped 4 bases from V and 2 bases from J, with 10 bases between. Per the germline V gene, CDR1 is SGDLS and CDR2 is YYNGEE. The CDR3 consists of 14 residues. Written as DNA, the CDR3 is TGTGCCAGCAGCCCTCGGGGGGCTGGAAACACCATATATTTT. It yields the protein CASSPRGAGNTIYF.

The sample holds many counts of this clone. The genes are TRBV6-1 and TRBJ2-3; D gene ambiguous. This CDR3 has 12 residues. CDR1 is MNHNS, CDR2 SASEGT, per germline. The V end was cut by 2 bases, the J end by 9 bases, with 9 bases between. This CDR3 is CASSEQDFTQYF. The CDR3 nucleotides are TGTGCCAGCAGTGAACAGGATTTCACGCAGTATTTT.

The CDR3 region is CASRTQGSDYTF. The CDR3 bases are TGTGCCAGCAGGACACAGGGGTCGGACTACACCTTC. J is TRBJ1-2 and V is TRBV2, with 7 nucleotides matching TRBD1. The V and J ends lost 6 bases and 10 bases, in that order; junction bases with no gene match: 8. The length of the CDR3 is 12 residues. Germline CDR1 is SNHLY and CDR2 is FYNNEI.

The chain couples TRBV27 to TRBJ2-1; 8 bases are a match to TRBD2. J was trimmed by 8 bases and V by 4 bases; bases with no gene match: 16. The CDR3 consists of 17 residues. Germline values: CDR1 MNHEY, CDR2 SMNVEV (reference sequence). The CDR3 coding sequence is TGTGCCAGCAGTTATGGGGCTCCGGGACTAGGGTTTGATGAGCAGTTCTTC. Residues: CASSYGAPGLGFDEQFF.

The V and J genes are TRBV28 and TRBJ2-1; perhaps TRBD2 as D (5 bases). The CDR3 is 14 residues long. Germline-derived CDR1 and CDR2 are MDHEN and SYDVKM. V lost 3 bases and J lost 6, with 12 bases in between. In DNA form, the CDR3 reads TGTGCCAGCAGTTTCGGACCGGGGATCAATGAGCAGTTCTTC. Protein product: CASSFGPGINEQFF.

This sequence joins TRBV28 and TRBJ2-1; D not resolved. Germline CDR1 and CDR2: MDHEN and SYDVKM. This CDR3 has 15 amino acids. V was clipped by 6 bases and J by 4 bases, with 16 bases between them. This CDR3 is CASSQLGPAYNEQFF. Written as DNA, the CDR3 is TGTGCCAGCAGCCAACTGGGCCCGGCTTACAATGAGCAGTTCTTC.